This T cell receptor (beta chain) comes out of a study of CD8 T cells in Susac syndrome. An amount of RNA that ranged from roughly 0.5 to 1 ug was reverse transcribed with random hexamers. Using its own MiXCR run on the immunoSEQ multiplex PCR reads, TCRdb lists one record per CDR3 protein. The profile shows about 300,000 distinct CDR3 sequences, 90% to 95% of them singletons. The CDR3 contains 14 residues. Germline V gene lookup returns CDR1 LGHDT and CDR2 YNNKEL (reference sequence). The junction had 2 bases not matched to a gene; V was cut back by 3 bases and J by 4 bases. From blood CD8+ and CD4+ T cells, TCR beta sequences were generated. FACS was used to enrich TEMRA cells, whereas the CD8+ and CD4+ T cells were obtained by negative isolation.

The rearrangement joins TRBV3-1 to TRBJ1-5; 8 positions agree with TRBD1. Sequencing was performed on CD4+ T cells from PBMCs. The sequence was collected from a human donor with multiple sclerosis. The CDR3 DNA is TGTGCCAGCAGCCAGACAGGGGAAAATCAGCCCCAGCATTTT. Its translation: CASSQTGENQPQHF.